One and the same sample provided the 6 T cell receptor beta chains below, sequenced in a study of shared clonotypes between healthy human individuals. TCRdb's table, derived via immunoSEQ multiplex PCR, lists solely in-frame clones and lacks some. The sample lists around 2,000,000 clones, about 93% occurring once. Naive CD8 cells, CD45RO-negative and positively selected for CCR7, excluded terminally differentiated effector memory CD45RA+ cells. Sequencing was performed on naive CD8+ T cells from PBMCs. These receptors came from a man younger than 30 in good health. Some clones in this sample may be carry-over from other donors' samples.

For this clone: Different DNA sequences within this sample yield the same CDR3. The gene calls are TRBV27 and TRBJ2-7; D remains ambiguous. Germline V CDR1 and CDR2: MNHEY, SMNVEV (reference sequence). CDR3 length equals 11 residues. V was trimmed by 7 bases and J by 6 bases, leaving 10 bases between them. CDR3 amino acids: CASTSGAEQYF. The CDR3 DNA reads as TGTGCCAGCACGTCGGGTGCCGAGCAGTACTTC.

This chain links TRBV5-8 with TRBJ2-2; tentative D call: TRBD2 (5 bases). The CDR3 length is 14 residues. V was shortened by 0 bases and J by 6 bases, with 9 bases between the two germline ends. The germline V gene has CDR1 SGHTS and CDR2 YDEGEE. The chain's CDR3 is CASSLGLAAGELFF. CDR3 in DNA: TGTGCCAGCAGCTTGGGGCTAGCTGCCGGGGAGCTGTTTTTT.

Regarding this clone: Other DNA sequences within the sample encode an identical CDR3. The V gene is TRBV29-1, the J gene TRBJ1-2, with D unresolved. Germline-derived CDR1 and CDR2 are SQVTM and ANQGSEA. The CDR3 is 11 residues long. V lost 2 bases and J lost 8, with 9 bases in between. The DNA of the CDR3 is TGCAGCGTTGAACCAGGAGGCGGCTACACCTTC. It yields the protein CSVEPGGGYTF.

CDR3: CASSWGTGPTYEQYF. CDR3 bases: TGTGCCAGCAGCTGGGGGACAGGGCCTACCTACGAGCAGTACTTC. The chain has TRBV7-3 and TRBJ2-7; 9 bases match TRBD1. This CDR3 region has 15 residues. The junction had 6 bases not matched to a gene; V was cut back by 4 bases and J by 2 bases. Germline CDR1 reads SGHTA; CDR2 reads FQGTGA.

Comments on this clone: Other nucleotide sequences from this sample produce the same CDR3. This chain connects TRBV27 to TRBJ2-2, with D perhaps being TRBD1 or TRBD2 (5 bases each). Between the trimmed V and J ends, which lost 4 bases and 0 bases, there was a span of 6 bases. The CDR3 has 14 amino acids. The germline V gene has CDR1 MNHEY and CDR2 SMNVEV (reference sequence). The CDR3 here is CASSWGPNTGELFF. The CDR3 region has the DNA TGTGCCAGCAGTTGGGGACCGAACACCGGGGAGCTGTTTTTT.

The gene calls are TRBV19 and TRBJ1-5; 8 bases match TRBD1. Germline V gene lookup returns CDR1 LNHDA and CDR2 SQIVND (reference sequence). V lost 5 bases, J lost 5 bases, and 11 bases stayed unmatched. There are 16 residues in the CDR3. CDR3 DNA sequence: TGTGCCAGTAGTTCCCGGACAGGGATTGCTTATCAGCCCCAGCATTTT. Translation gives CASSSRTGIAYQPQHF.